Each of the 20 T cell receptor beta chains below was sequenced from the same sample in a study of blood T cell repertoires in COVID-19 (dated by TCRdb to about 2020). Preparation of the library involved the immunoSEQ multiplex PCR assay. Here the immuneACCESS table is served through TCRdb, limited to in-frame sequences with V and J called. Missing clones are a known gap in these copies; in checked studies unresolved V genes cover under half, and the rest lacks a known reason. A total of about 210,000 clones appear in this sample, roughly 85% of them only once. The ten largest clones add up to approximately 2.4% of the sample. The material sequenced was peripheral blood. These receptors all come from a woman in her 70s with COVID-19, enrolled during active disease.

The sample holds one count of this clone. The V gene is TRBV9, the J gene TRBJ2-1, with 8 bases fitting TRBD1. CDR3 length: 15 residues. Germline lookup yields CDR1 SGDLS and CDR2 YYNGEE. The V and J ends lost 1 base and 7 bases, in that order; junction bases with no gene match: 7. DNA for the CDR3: TGTGCCAGCAGCGTACAGGGGGCGTTAGTGAATGAGCAGTTCTTC. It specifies CASSVQGALVNEQFF.

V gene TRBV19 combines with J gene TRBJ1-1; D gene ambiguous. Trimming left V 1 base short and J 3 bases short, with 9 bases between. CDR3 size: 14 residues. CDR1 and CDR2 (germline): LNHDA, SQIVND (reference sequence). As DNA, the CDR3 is TGTGCCAGTAGTATAGCGGGAGATGACACTGAAGCTTTCTTT. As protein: CASSIAGDDTEAFF.

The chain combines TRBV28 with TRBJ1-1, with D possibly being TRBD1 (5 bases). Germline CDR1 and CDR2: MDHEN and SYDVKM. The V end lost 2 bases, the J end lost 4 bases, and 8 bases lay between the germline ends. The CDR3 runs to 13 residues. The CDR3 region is CASSLAGGTEAFF. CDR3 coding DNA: TGTGCCAGCAGTTTAGCCGGGGGCACTGAAGCTTTCTTT.

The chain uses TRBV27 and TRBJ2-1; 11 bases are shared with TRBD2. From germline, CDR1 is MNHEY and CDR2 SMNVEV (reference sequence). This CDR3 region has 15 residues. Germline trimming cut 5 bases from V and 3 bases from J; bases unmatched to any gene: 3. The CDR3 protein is CASSPGLADYNEQFF. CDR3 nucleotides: TGTGCCAGCAGTCCGGGACTAGCGGACTACAATGAGCAGTTCTTC.

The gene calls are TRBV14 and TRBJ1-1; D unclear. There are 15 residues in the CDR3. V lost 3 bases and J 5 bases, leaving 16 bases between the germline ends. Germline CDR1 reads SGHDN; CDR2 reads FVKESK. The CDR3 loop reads CASSQRIRGWTEAFF. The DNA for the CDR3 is TGTGCCAGCAGCCAGAGGATCCGGGGATGGACTGAAGCTTTCTTT.

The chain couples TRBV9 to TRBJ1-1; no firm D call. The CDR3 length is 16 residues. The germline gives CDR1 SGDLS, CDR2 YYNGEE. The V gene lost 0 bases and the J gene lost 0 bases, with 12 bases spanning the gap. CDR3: CASSVAPQAMNTEAFF. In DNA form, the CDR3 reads TGTGCCAGCAGCGTAGCTCCGCAGGCTATGAACACTGAAGCTTTCTTT.

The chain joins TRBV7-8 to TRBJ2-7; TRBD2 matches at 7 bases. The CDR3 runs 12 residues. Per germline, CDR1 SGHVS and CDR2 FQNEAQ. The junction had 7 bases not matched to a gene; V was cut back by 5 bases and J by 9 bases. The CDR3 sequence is CASSPSRLAQYF. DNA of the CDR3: TGTGCCAGCAGCCCCTCAAGACTAGCGCAGTACTTC.

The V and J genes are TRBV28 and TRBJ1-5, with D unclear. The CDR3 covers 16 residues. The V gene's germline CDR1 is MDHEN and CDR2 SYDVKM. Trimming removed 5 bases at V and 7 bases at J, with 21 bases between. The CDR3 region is CASSLRGPLAQQPQHF. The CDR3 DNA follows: TGTGCCAGCAGTCTCCGCGGGCCCCTTGCTCAGCAGCCCCAGCATTTT.

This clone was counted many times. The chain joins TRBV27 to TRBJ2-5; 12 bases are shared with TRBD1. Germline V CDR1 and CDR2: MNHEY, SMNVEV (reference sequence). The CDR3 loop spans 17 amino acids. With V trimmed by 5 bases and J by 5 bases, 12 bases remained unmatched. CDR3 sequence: CASSPWSGTGGAETQYF. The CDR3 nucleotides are TGTGCCAGCAGTCCCTGGTCCGGGACAGGGGGCGCGGAGACCCAGTACTTC.

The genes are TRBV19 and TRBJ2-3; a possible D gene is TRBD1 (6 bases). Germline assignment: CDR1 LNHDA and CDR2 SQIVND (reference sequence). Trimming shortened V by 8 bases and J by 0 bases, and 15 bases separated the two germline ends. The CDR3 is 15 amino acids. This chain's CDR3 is CASQTGTISTDTQYF. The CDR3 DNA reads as TGTGCCAGTCAAACCGGGACAATTAGCACAGATACGCAGTATTTT.

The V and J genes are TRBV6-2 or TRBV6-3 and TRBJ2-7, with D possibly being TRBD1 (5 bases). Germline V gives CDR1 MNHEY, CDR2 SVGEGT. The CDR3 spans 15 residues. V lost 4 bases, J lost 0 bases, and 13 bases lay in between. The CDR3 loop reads CASSLGPGSSYEQYF. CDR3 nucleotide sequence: TGTGCCAGCAGTTTGGGGCCAGGCAGCTCCTACGAGCAGTACTTC.

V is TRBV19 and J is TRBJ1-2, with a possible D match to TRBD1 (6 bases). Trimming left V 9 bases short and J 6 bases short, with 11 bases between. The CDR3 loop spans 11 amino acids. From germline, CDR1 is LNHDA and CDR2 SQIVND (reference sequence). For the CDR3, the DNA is TGTGCCAGCTACAGGGCCCATGGCTACACCTTC. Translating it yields CASYRAHGYTF.

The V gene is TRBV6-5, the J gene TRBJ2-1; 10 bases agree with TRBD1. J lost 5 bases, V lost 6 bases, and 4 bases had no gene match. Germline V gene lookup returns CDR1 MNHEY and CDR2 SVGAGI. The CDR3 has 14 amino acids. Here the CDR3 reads CASSRDRGNNEQFF. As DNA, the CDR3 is TGTGCCAGCAGCCGGGACAGGGGTAACAATGAGCAGTTCTTC.

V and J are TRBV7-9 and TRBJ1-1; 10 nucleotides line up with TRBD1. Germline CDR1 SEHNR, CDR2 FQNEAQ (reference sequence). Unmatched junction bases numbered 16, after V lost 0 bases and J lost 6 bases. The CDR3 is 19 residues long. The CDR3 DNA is TGTGCCAGCAGCTTAGCCTCGACAGGGGGCGATAATTTTCGGGCTGAAGCTTTCTTT. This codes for CASSLASTGGDNFRAEAFF.

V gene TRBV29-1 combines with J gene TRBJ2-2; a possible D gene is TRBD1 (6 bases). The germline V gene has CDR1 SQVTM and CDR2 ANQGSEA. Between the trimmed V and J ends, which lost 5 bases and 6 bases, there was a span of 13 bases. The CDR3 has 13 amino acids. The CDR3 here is CSVLTGSAGELFF. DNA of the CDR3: TGCAGCGTTCTTACAGGGAGCGCCGGGGAGCTGTTTTTT.

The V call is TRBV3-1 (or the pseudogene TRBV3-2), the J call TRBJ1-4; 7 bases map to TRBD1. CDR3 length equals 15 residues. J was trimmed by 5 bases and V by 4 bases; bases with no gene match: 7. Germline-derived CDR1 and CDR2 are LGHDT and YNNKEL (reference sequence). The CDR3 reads CASSLPGQQNEKLFF. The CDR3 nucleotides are TGTGCCAGCAGCCTTCCGGGACAGCAAAATGAAAAACTGTTTTTT.

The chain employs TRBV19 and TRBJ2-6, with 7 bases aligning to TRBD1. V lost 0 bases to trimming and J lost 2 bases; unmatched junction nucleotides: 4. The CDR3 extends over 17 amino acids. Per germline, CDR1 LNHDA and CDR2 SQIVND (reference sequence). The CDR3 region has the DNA TGTGCCAGTAGTATAGACCACAGGGGTGCTGGGGCCAACGTCCTGACTTTC. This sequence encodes CASSIDHRGAGANVLTF.

The CDR3 protein is CASSLEGTGESEAFF. The DNA of the CDR3 is TGTGCCAGCAGCTTAGAAGGGACAGGGGAGTCTGAAGCTTTCTTT. The chain uses TRBV11-3 and TRBJ1-1; 10 nucleotides line up with TRBD1. The CDR3 is 15 residues long. The germline V gene encodes CDR1 SGHNT and CDR2 YENEEA. Losses at the gene ends were 0 bases for V and 6 bases for J; bases not matched to a gene: 4.

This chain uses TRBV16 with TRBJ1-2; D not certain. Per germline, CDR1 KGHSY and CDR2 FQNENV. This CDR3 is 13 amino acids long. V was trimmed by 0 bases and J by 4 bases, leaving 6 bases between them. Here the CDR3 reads CASSQSPSYGYTF. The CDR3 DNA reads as TGTGCCAGCAGCCAATCCCCTTCCTATGGCTACACCTTC.

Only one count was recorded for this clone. The chain's CDR3 is CASSLTEPGNTIYF. Here the CDR3 DNA reads TGCGCCAGCAGTTTGACAGAGCCTGGAAACACCATATATTTT. This chain links TRBV5-1 with TRBJ1-3; D may be TRBD1 (5 bases). The CDR3 has 14 residues. Germline values: CDR1 SGHRS, CDR2 YFSETQ. V was cut by 5 bases and J by 2 bases, with 11 bases left in between.